This TCR beta chain was documented in a study of Graves' ophthalmopathy and Graves' hyperthyroidism. Study results and limitations: It was with approximately 70% sensitivity and approximately 75% specificity that the model predicted ophthalmopathy progression.

Establishment of the diagnosis relied upon clinical symptoms, serum thyroxine, TRAb, thyroid ultrasound and orbital computed tomography. Germline-derived CDR1 and CDR2 are SGHVS and FNYEAQ. V was pared by 5 bases and J by 1 base, with 8 bases between. The length of the CDR3 is 13 residues. This clonotype was recorded many times. Antigen specificity is unknown. RNA transcripts provided the template for amplifying TCR beta CDR3 regions. Scientists carried out first-round RT-PCR using HTBI primers and then a second-round multiplex PCR. TCRdb itself ran the multiplex PCR reads through MiXCR, one entry per CDR3 protein. The sample holds over a million distinct CDR3 sequences, roughly 35% seen once.

The chain couples TRBV7-6 to TRBJ1-1, with D uncertain. Sequenced sample: peripheral blood or thyroid tissue (not recorded which). The receptor was derived from an adult man with Graves' hyperthyroidism. CDR3 DNA sequence: TGTGCCAGCAGCCCTGGCGCGAACACTGAAGCTTTCTTT. Translation: CASSPGANTEAFF.